Sequencing of this T cell receptor (beta chain) was carried out in a study of T-cell reconstitution after alpha-beta-depleted transplantation in children. J gave up 4 bases and V 5 bases, and 7 bases lay outside the gene matches. The CDR3 spans 14 residues. CDR1 is LNHNV, CDR2 YYDKDF, per germline (reference sequence). This clonotype has more than one count but fewer than ten. Unique molecular identifiers were incorporated when the TCRbeta library was constructed. TCRdb reprocessed the PCR reads with MiXCR, giving one entry per CDR3 protein. Of roughly 500,000 distinct CDR3 sequences in the sample, approximately 20% were seen once.

This receptor was identified in a human donor who donated a stem cell graft to a child with acute lymphoblastic leukemia. Material: PBMCs from the stem cell graft donor, obtained from the stem cell graft. This chain connects TRBV15 to TRBJ2-7; TRBD1 agrees at 8 bases. The CDR3, as DNA: TGTGCCACCAGCGGCTGGGACAGGATATACGAGCAGTACTTC. As protein: CATSGWDRIYEQYF. The variable domain in full, with the rest retrieved from reference TRBV15 and TRBJ2-7, is DAMVIQNPRYQVTQFGKPVTLSCSQTLNHNVMYWYQQKSSQAPKLLFHYYDKDFNNEADTPDNFQSRRPNTSFCFLDIRSPGLGDTAMYLCATSGWDRIYEQYFGPGTRLTVT.